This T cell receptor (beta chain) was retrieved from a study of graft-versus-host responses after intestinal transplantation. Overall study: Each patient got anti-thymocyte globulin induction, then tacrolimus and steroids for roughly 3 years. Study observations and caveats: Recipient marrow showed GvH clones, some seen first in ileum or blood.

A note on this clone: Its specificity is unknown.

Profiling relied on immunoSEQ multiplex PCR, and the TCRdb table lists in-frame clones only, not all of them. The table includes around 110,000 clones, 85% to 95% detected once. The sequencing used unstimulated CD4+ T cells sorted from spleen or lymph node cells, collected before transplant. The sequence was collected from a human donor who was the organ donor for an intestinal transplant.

CDR3: CASSLEGGGIDTQYF. CDR3 nucleotides: TGCGCCAGCAGCTTGGAGGGAGGGGGCATAGATACGCAGTATTTT. The chain uses TRBV5-1 and TRBJ2-3, with D possibly called TRBD1 or TRBD2 (7 bases each). The CDR3 has 15 residues. Looked up from germline, CDR1 is SGHRS and CDR2 is YFSETQ. The V gene lost 0 bases and the J gene lost 5 bases, with 13 bases spanning the gap.